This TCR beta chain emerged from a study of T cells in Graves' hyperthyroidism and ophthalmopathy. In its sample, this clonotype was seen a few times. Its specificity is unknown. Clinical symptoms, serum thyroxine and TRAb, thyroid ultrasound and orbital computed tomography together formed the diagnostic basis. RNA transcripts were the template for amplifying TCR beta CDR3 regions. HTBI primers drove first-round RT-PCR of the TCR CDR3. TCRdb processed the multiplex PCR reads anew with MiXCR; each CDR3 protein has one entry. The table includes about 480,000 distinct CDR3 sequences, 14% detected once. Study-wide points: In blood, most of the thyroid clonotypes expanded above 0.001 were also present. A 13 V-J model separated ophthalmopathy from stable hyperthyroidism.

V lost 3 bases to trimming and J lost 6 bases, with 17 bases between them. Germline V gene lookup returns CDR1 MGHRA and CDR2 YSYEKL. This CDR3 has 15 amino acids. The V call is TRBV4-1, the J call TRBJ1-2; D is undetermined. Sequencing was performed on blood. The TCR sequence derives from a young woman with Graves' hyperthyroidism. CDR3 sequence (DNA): TGCGCCAGCAGCCAGGCGAAGGGAATGGAGAATGGCTACACCTTC. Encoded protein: CASSQAKGMENGYTF.